One sample yielded the 18 T cell receptor beta chains listed below, sequenced in a study of T cell responses to AZD1222 COVID-19 vaccine. The assay was immunoSEQ multiplex PCR, and TCRdb's table has in-frame clones only and misses some. The table includes 110,000 or so clones, 85% to 90% detected once. The material sequenced was peripheral blood, taken on day 0 of AZD1222 vaccination. These receptors were obtained from an adult in good health.

The genes are TRBV29-1 and TRBJ1-2; D is unclear. V lost 6 bases, J lost 5 bases, and 10 bases lay in between. The germline gives CDR1 SQVTM, CDR2 ANQGSEA. There are 11 residues in the CDR3. CDR3 region: CSVVTEYGYTF. The CDR3 DNA sequence: TGCAGCGTAGTTACAGAGTATGGCTACACCTTC. Using reference TRBV29-1 and TRBJ1-2 for the parts outside the CDR3, the full variable domain is SAVISQKPSRDICQRGTSLTIQCQVDSQVTMMFWYRQQPGQSLTLIATANQGSEATYESGFVIDKFPISRPNLTFSTLTVSNMSPEDSSIYLCSVVTEYGYTFGSGTRLTVV.

The rearrangement joins TRBV6-2 or TRBV6-3 to TRBJ2-3; D may be TRBD2 (6 bases). V lost 2 bases to trimming and J lost 3 bases, with 24 bases between them. The germline CDR1 and CDR2 sequences are MNHEY and SVGEGT. The CDR3 contains 19 residues. For the CDR3, the DNA is TGTGCCAGCAGTTACCCCGGGACTGGCTCAACCCTTCTTACAGATACGCAGTATTTT. Its protein product is CASSYPGTGSTLLTDTQYF.

Here the CDR3 reads CASSHRDTQRRRTSTDTQYF. In DNA form, the CDR3 reads TGTGCCAGCAGTCACCGGGACACTCAGCGCCGACGTACTAGCACAGATACGCAGTATTTT. The chain recombines TRBV6-6 with TRBJ2-3, with D perhaps matching TRBD1 (6 bases). V gave up 5 bases and J gave up 0 bases, with 27 bases separating them. The CDR3 sequence is 20 residues long. CDR1 and CDR2 from the germline V gene are MNHNY and SVGAGI (reference sequence).

The V gene is TRBV7-2, the J gene TRBJ2-3; TRBD2 is a possible D gene (5 bases). The CDR3 runs 15 residues. Germline V gene data show CDR1 as SGHTA and CDR2 as FQGNSA. V lost 4 bases and J lost 4, with 15 bases in between. The CDR3 spells CASSYRVGGADTQYF. The CDR3 DNA follows: TGTGCCAGCAGCTACCGGGTCGGAGGAGCAGATACGCAGTATTTT.

The rearrangement uses TRBV4-2 and TRBJ1-2, with D perhaps matching TRBD1 (6 bases). Germline V gene data show CDR1 as LGHNA and CDR2 as YNFKEQ. The CDR3 totals 17 residues. V was cut by 3 bases and J by 3 bases, with 20 bases left in between. The DNA of the CDR3 is TGTGCCAGCAGCCAGGACCATAGGGGGGGCAGCCACTATGGCTACACCTTC. Its protein product is CASSQDHRGGSHYGYTF.

This clone was seen a few times. The chain joins TRBV6-5 to TRBJ2-7; unclear D gene. Trimming stripped 0 bases from V and 0 bases from J, with 9 bases between. From germline, CDR1 is MNHEY and CDR2 SVGAGI. There are 15 residues in the CDR3. CDR3 protein: CASSYSFHDSYEQYF. The DNA of the CDR3 is TGTGCCAGCAGTTACTCGTTTCACGACTCCTACGAGCAGTACTTC.

In its sample, this clone was seen once. The V call is TRBV7-9, the J call TRBJ1-4; TRBD1 matches 7 bases. Germline V gene sequence: CDR1 SEHNR, CDR2 FQNEAQ (reference sequence). V lost 3 bases to trimming and J lost 5 bases; unmatched junction nucleotides: 15. This CDR3 has 18 amino acids. CDR3 amino acids: CASSLVGQGVGTNEKLFF. The CDR3 nucleotides are TGTGCCAGCAGCTTGGTCGGTCAGGGGGTCGGGACAAATGAAAAACTGTTTTTT.

The genes are TRBV5-6 and TRBJ1-2; D may be TRBD1 (6 bases). Per the germline V gene, CDR1 is SGHDT and CDR2 is YYEEEE. The CDR3 consists of 15 residues. The V and J ends lost 2 bases and 4 bases respectively, with 15 bases between them. The CDR3, as DNA: TGTGCCAGCAGCTTCCAGGGGCCCTTTGGCTATGGCTACACCTTC. Translating it yields CASSFQGPFGYGYTF.

In DNA, the CDR3 is TGCGCCAGCAGTCCTAAACCGGGGGGCAATCAGCCCCAGCATTTT. As protein: CASSPKPGGNQPQHF. This chain joins TRBV4-1 and TRBJ1-5; TRBD1 is a possible D gene (5 bases). This CDR3 is built from 15 residues. Per the germline V gene, CDR1 is MGHRA and CDR2 is YSYEKL. V was pared by 6 bases and J by 2 bases, with 14 bases between.

The chain employs TRBV24-1 and TRBJ2-1; 14 nucleotides agree with TRBD2. The CDR3 extends over 15 amino acids. Per germline, CDR1 KGHDR and CDR2 SFDVKD. Trimming at V came to 4 bases and at J to 7 bases, leaving 2 bases not matched to a gene. CDR3 DNA: TGTGCCACCAGTGACCGGACTAGCGGGAGGAATGAGCAGTTCTTC. Its translation is CATSDRTSGRNEQFF.

The V gene is TRBV6-2 or TRBV6-3, the J gene TRBJ2-2; D ambiguous. Germline assignment: CDR1 MNHEY and CDR2 SVGEGT. Trimming stripped 2 bases from V and 4 bases from J, with 11 bases between. CDR3 length equals 15 residues. DNA of the CDR3: TGTGCCAGCAGTTACGCGGCCACGTTCACCGGGGAGCTGTTTTTT. The encoded protein is CASSYAATFTGELFF.

This clone appeared once. The chain is built from TRBV12-3 or TRBV12-4 and TRBJ1-3, with 7 nucleotides matching TRBD1. The V segment lost 5 bases and the J segment 11 bases; nucleotides outside the gene matches: 6. This CDR3 region has 12 residues. CDR3 sequence (DNA): TGTGCCAGCAGTCCCATCGGACAGGCCATATATTTT. Encoded protein: CASSPIGQAIYF.

This clone appeared a single time. This rearrangement joins TRBV7-6 to TRBJ1-5; D ambiguous. The CDR3 is 15 amino acids. V was clipped by 1 base and J by 4 bases, with 11 bases between them. Looked up from germline, CDR1 is SGHVS and CDR2 is FNYEAQ. The CDR3 reads CASSLGGLGNQPQHF. In nucleotides, the CDR3 is TGTGCCAGCAGCTTAGGCGGTCTCGGGAATCAGCCCCAGCATTTT.

Comments on this clone: At one end, the junction sequence differs from germline, possibly due to a read error. The sample carries other DNA sequences with the same CDR3. V and J are TRBV19 and TRBJ2-1; D unresolved. Per germline, CDR1 LNHDA and CDR2 SQIVND (reference sequence). This CDR3 contains 15 residues. CDR3 coding DNA: TGCGCCAGTAGTATATTGACCCGGACCTACAATGAGCAGTTCTTC. This translates into CASSILTRTYNEQFF.

This rearrangement joins TRBV4-1 to TRBJ2-1, with 12 positions matching TRBD2. Germline CDR1 is MGHRA and CDR2 is YSYEKL. There are 18 residues in the CDR3. After removal of 2 bases from V and 5 bases from J, the junction contained 10 bases not matched to a gene. The chain's CDR3 is CASSQLGLAGTRDNEQFF. Here the CDR3 DNA reads TGCGCCAGCAGCCAACTTGGACTAGCGGGAACTAGGGACAATGAGCAGTTCTTC.

V gene TRBV30 combines with J gene TRBJ2-2, with a possible D match to TRBD2 (6 bases). This CDR3 has 12 residues. Germline V lookup: CDR1 GTSNPN, CDR2 SVGIG (reference sequence). The CDR3 DNA reads TGTTCGGGGGAGTGGGACACCGGGGAGCTGTTTTTT. Translated, it gives CSGEWDTGELFF.

This chain joins TRBV9 and TRBJ2-2, with TRBD2 matching 9 bases. Germline V gene data show CDR1 as SGDLS and CDR2 as YYNGEE. There are 16 residues in the CDR3. J lost 7 bases, V lost 3 bases, and 10 bases had no gene match. DNA for the CDR3: TGTGCCAGCAGCGGAGCGAGGCTAGCGGGAATCGGGGAGCTGTTTTTT. Translation: CASSGARLAGIGELFF.

The chain couples TRBV7-3 to TRBJ2-2; D is undetermined. This CDR3 has 14 residues. The V gene lost 6 bases and the J gene lost 1 base, with 9 bases spanning the gap. CDR1 and CDR2 (germline): SGHTA, FQGTGA. DNA for the CDR3: TGTGCCAGCAGTCGTCCCGAGAACACCGGGGAGCTGTTTTTT. Protein sequence: CASSRPENTGELFF.